The clone carrying this TCR beta chain was picked up a small number of times. Its antigen is undetermined. Germline CDR1 is MNHNS and CDR2 is SASEGT. The CDR3 is 15 residues long. V was shortened by 1 base and J by 4 bases, with 10 bases between the two germline ends. These data are taken from a study of a mutant IDH1 vaccine in newly diagnosed glioma. Study overall: Once 4-6 weeks had passed after radiotherapy alone, vaccination started, or it started with temozolomide cycles. Earlier care involved radiotherapy, temozolomide, or both, and the majority received both. Treated patients showed a male proportion of around 62%, a female proportion of roughly 38%, and a mean age of around 40 years.

Clones were sequenced by immunoSEQ multiplex PCR, and TCRdb holds only the in-frame ones, with some missing. This sample carries tens of thousands of clones, about 81% of them seen once, and the ten largest clones take 5% to 6.5%. The time point here: week 47, end of study. Vaccination comprised doses that each held 300 ug of mutant IDH1 20-mer peptide, plus topical imiquimod. New astrocytomas of WHO grade 3 or 4 that were IDH1-mutant and ATRX-lost were found in the donors. The chain recombines TRBV6-1 with TRBJ1-4; the D is unclear. Sequences were derived from PBMCs, sampled from a glioma patient whose treatment included an IDH1 peptide vaccine. This TCR came from a man aged 35-49 years with glioma. DNA for the CDR3: TGTGCCAGCAGTGAAGATAGAGGATATAATGAAAAACTGTTTTTT. This gives the protein CASSEDRGYNEKLFF.